This TCR beta chain emerged from a study of neurological immune-mediated disorders. Notes on the study in general: The greatest degree of TCR clonal expansion was observed in HTLV-1-associated myelopathy, with the lowest in multiple sclerosis, below that of healthy controls.

This clonotype was detected ten times or more. Its antigen remains unknown. Unsorted libraries came from 2 million PBMCs stored at -80 °C. V lost 8 bases and J lost 2; bases outside the gene matches: 4. The CDR3 totals 13 residues. 5'RACE generated cDNA with 10-nucleotide random UMIs. Over 200 million TCR-beta sequences from 15-18 subjects were obtained in each sequencing run. TCRdb used MiXCR to reprocess the 5' RACE reads, holding one entry per CDR3 protein. The sample gives approximately 24,000 distinct CDR3 sequences, roughly an eighth of which show up once; roughly 17% is in the top ten. The chain recombines TRBV12-3 or TRBV12-4 with TRBJ2-7; 9 positions agree with TRBD1. Sequencing used PBMCs. This clonotype originated in a woman between 35 and 50 years old with HTLV-1-associated myelopathy (HAM/TSP). This CDR3 reads CASGGQGAYEQYF. The CDR3 DNA reads TGTGCCAGCGGGGGACAGGGAGCCTACGAGCAGTACTTC.